The rows below give T cell receptor beta chains drawn from one sample of a study of blood T cell repertoires in COVID-19. Sequencing used immunoSEQ multiplex PCR; TCRdb keeps in-frame clones, though not all of them. The sample lists more than 65,000 clones; about 73% were seen once. Sequencing was performed on peripheral blood. The source of these receptors is a woman in her 70s with acute or convalescent COVID-19. The CDR3 runs from the conserved cysteine through the conserved F or W. D genes are given only for firm matches. The listing skips clone size in some rows; elsewhere it reads once, few, many or a size class.

V gene,clone size,D gene,J gene,CDR3 DNA,CDR3 protein
TRBV19,-,-,TRBJ1-1,TGTGCCAGTAGTAGGCAGGGTGAAACGACTGAAGCTTTCTTT,CASSRQGETTEAFF
TRBV27,many,-,TRBJ2-7,TGTGCCAGCAGTTTACGGGACACCTCCTACGAGCAGTACTTC,CASSLRDTSYEQYF
TRBV28,-,-,TRBJ1-1,TGTGCCAGCAACCTTATAGGAGGGGGGGGCTCTGAAGCTTTCTTT,CASNLIGGGGSEAFF
TRBV6-5,-,-,TRBJ1-2,TGTGCCAGCAGTTACTGGCCAGACTATGGCTACACCTTC,CASSYWPDYGYTF
TRBV12-3/TRBV12-4,-,-,TRBJ2-1,TGTGCCAGCAGGTATCTGAATGAGCAGTTCTTC,CASRYLNEQFF
TRBV5-6,-,-,TRBJ1-5,TGTGCCAGCAGCCGTGGTACGAGTGATCAGCCCCAGCATTTT,CASSRGTSDQPQHF
TRBV11-3,-,TRBD2,TRBJ2-1,TGTGCCAGCAGCTCCCTGGCGGGGGGTCAAAATGAGCAGTTCTTC,CASSSLAGGQNEQFF
TRBV3-1/TRBV3-2,-,TRBD1,TRBJ2-5,TGTGCCAGCAGCCTGAACAGGGGGCGCGGCGAGACCCAGTACTTC,CASSLNRGRGETQYF
TRBV5-4,-,TRBD1,TRBJ2-7,TGTGCCAGCAGCTTGGACAGGGGTCTGGGCGAGCAGTACTTC,CASSLDRGLGEQYF
TRBV2,-,-,TRBJ1-5,TGTGCCAGCGAACTCCGGGGGGGTCAGCCCCAGCATTTT,CASELRGGQPQHF
TRBV13,few,-,TRBJ1-1,TGTGCCAGCAGCGCAACCGCCCCGAGGGCGCGGAACACTGAAGCTTTCTTT,CASSATAPRARNTEAFF
TRBV6-5,-,TRBD2,TRBJ2-2,TGTGCCAGCCTCGGGAGGTCCGGGGAGCTGTTTTTT,CASLGRSGELFF
TRBV4-3,-,-,TRBJ2-7,TGCGCCAGCAGCCAAGATCCGGTCGGGAGCGGACTCTCCTACGAGCAGTACTTC,CASSQDPVGSGLSYEQYF
TRBV19,-,-,TRBJ1-2,TGTGCCAGTAGTACGCCGGGGGGCCGCAATGGCTACACCTTC,CASSTPGGRNGYTF
TRBV30,-,-,TRBJ2-3,TGTGCCTGGAGTCCGGACTCCACAGATACGCAGTATTTT,CAWSPDSTDTQYF
TRBV27,-,TRBD1,TRBJ1-2,TGTGCCAGCAGTTCAACTGGACAGGGTTCCTATGGCTACACCTTC,CASSSTGQGSYGYTF
TRBV27,-,-,TRBJ2-7,TGTGCCAGCAAATTCTCAGGTTATACCGAGCAGTACTTC,CASKFSGYTEQYF
TRBV7-2,-,-,TRBJ1-3,TGTGCCAGCAGCCCCAAGGCCACAGGGACTGGAAACACCATATATTTT,CASSPKATGTGNTIYF
TRBV6-2/TRBV6-3,-,-,TRBJ1-1,TGTGCCAGCAGTTACTCGCGCAGGGTTGGGACTGAAGCTTTCTTT,CASSYSRRVGTEAFF
TRBV27,-,TRBD1,TRBJ1-5,TGTGCCAGCCAGGACAGGGCTAATCAGCCCCAGCATTTT,CASQDRANQPQHF
TRBV9,-,-,TRBJ2-2,TGTGCCAGCAGCGTACTAAGGACACCGAACACCGGGGAGCTGTTTTTT,CASSVLRTPNTGELFF
TRBV6-1,few,-,TRBJ2-7,TGTGCCAGCAGTGAAGGTTCAGGGGACCTTTACGAGCAGTACTTC,CASSEGSGDLYEQYF
TRBV19,-,-,TRBJ1-1,TGTGCCAGTAGGAAAGAGGATAACACTGAAGCTTTCTTT,CASRKEDNTEAFF
TRBV28,-,-,TRBJ1-5,TGTGCCAGCAGTTTCCAGGGGAACCAGCCCCAGCATTTT,CASSFQGNQPQHF
TRBV3-1/TRBV3-2,-,-,TRBJ1-5,TGTGCCAGCAGCCAAATGCGGGGCAATCAGCCCCAGCATTTT,CASSQMRGNQPQHF
TRBV29-1,-,TRBD2,TRBJ2-7,TGCAGCGTTGAAACGGGGGGATACGAGCAGTACTTC,CSVETGGYEQYF
TRBV10-3,-,-,TRBJ1-2,TGTGCCATCAGTGGCCCCGCTCTAGACGGCTACACCTTC,CAISGPALDGYTF
TRBV5-1,-,TRBD2,TRBJ2-5,TGCGCCAGCAGCTTGGAAGCGGGGGGGCCTGGCGAGACCCAGTACTTC,CASSLEAGGPGETQYF
TRBV12-3/TRBV12-4,-,-,TRBJ2-2,TGTGCTTCGGGGGCGAACACCGGGGAGCTGTTTTTT,CASGANTGELFF
TRBV6-5,once,TRBD1,TRBJ2-5,TGTGCCAGCAGTCTCCGGGACAGCCAAGAGACCCAGTACTTC,CASSLRDSQETQYF
TRBV6-2/TRBV6-3,-,-,TRBJ2-7,TGTGCCAGCAGTTACGGCCGGACAGAGACCTACGAGCAGTACTTC,CASSYGRTETYEQYF
TRBV5-4,-,TRBD1,TRBJ1-5,TGTGCCAGCAGCCACTCGACAGGGAATCAGCCCCAGCATTTT,CASSHSTGNQPQHF
TRBV6-6,once,TRBD2,TRBJ2-2,TGTGCCAGCAGTCCCGGGACTAGCCCCGGGGAGCTGTTTTTT,CASSPGTSPGELFF
TRBV30,-,TRBD1,TRBJ1-4,TGTGCCTGGAGTACGGGGACAGTGGATGAAAAACTGTTTTTT,CAWSTGTVDEKLFF
TRBV13,once,-,TRBJ2-7,TGTGCCAGCAGCTTTCGGCAGGGGATGGCTGAAGAGCAGTACTTC,CASSFRQGMAEEQYF
TRBV7-2,-,-,TRBJ2-1,TGTGCCAGTGTGGCGGATAGCTCCTACAATGAGCAGTTCTTC,CASVADSSYNEQFF
TRBV5-4,-,TRBD2,TRBJ2-3,TGTGCCAGCAGCAAAGCGGGGGGGAGCACAGATACGCAGTATTTT,CASSKAGGSTDTQYF
TRBV30,-,-,TRBJ2-7,TGTGCCTGGGGGCGGCAGGGCTACGAGCAGTACTTC,CAWGRQGYEQYF
TRBV19,-,TRBD1,TRBJ1-1,TGTGCCAGCAAAGACAGGGTAGAGAACACTGAAGCTTTCTTT,CASKDRVENTEAFF
TRBV14,few,TRBD1,TRBJ1-2,TGTGCCAGCAGCCAGGACAGGGGCTGGAGTGGCTACACCTTC,CASSQDRGWSGYTF